These T cell receptor beta chains were read from a single sample in a study of OX40 agonist ivuxolimab in advanced cancers. Profiling relied on immunoSEQ multiplex PCR, and the TCRdb table lists in-frame clones only, not all of them. This table has approximately 80,000 clones, 90% to 95% appearing once. The specimen was CD4+ or CD8+ T cells sorted from blood, collected in a trial of the OX40 agonist ivuxolimab. The receptors stem from an adult with an advanced solid tumor such as melanoma, head and neck, liver or kidney cancer. The CDR3 runs from the conserved cysteine through the conserved F or W. The D gene is left open where the match is weak. The listing skips clone size in some rows; elsewhere it reads once, few, many or a size class.

V	D	length	size	J	DNA	CDR3
TRBV11-2	-	14	-	TRBJ2-5	TGTGCCAGCAGCTGGAACGGCGGAGGGGAGACCCAGTACTTC	CASSWNGGGETQYF
TRBV7-8	TRBD1	13	-	TRBJ1-2	TGTGCCAGCAGCTCCGGGACAGGGGGCGGCTACACCTTC	CASSSGTGGGYTF
TRBV7-2	TRBD2	16	-	TRBJ2-7	TGTGCCAGCAGCTTAGAAGGGACTAGCGCTACCTACGAGCAGTACTTC	CASSLEGTSATYEQYF
TRBV7-8	-	15	once	TRBJ2-1	TGTGCCAGCAGCTTAGGAGGCGCCTCCTACAATGAGCAGTTCTTC	CASSLGGASYNEQFF
TRBV28	-	14	-	TRBJ1-5	TGTGCCAGCAGTTTGGCACAGTCCAATCAGCCCCAGCATTTT	CASSLAQSNQPQHF
TRBV21-1	-	18	-	TRBJ2-7	TGTGCCAGCAGCAATCGGGACTCTCGACAGCGCGCAGGGGACGAGCAGTACTTC	CASSNRDSRQRAGDEQYF
TRBV19	-	13	-	TRBJ2-5	TGTGCCAGTAGTACAGGGGTCCAAGAGACCCAGTACTTC	CASSTGVQETQYF
TRBV6-5	-	14	once	TRBJ2-7	TGTGCCAGCAGTTACCGAGTAGGGGGCTACGAGCAGTACTTC	CASSYRVGGYEQYF
TRBV28	-	12	-	TRBJ1-1	TGTGCCAGCAGTTTCCGGCCAGCCGCGGCTTTCTTT	CASSFRPAAAFF
TRBV27	TRBD2	18	-	TRBJ2-1	TGTGCCAGCAGTTTGTTCGCCCTAGCGGGAGGTTTCTACAATGGGCAGTTCTTC	CASSLFALAGGFYNGQFF
TRBV5-4	TRBD1	17	-	TRBJ1-2	TGTGCCAGCAGCCTGAGATCCGGGACAGGGGCAACCTATGGCTACACCTTC	CASSLRSGTGATYGYTF
TRBV28	-	15	-	TRBJ2-4	TGTGCCAGCAGGGGTACCTTCCTAGCCAAAAACATTCAGTACTTC	CASRGTFLAKNIQYF
TRBV29-1	-	14	-	TRBJ2-3	TGCAGCGTTGAAAAGGCCCACCCCACAGATACGCAGTATTTT	CSVEKAHPTDTQYF
TRBV11-2	TRBD2	16	-	TRBJ2-3	TGTGCCAGCAGCTTAATAGTTAGCGGGAACACAGATACGCAGTATTTT	CASSLIVSGNTDTQYF
TRBV6-5	TRBD1	15	-	TRBJ2-2	TGTGCCAGCAGCTGGGACAGGCTGAACACCGGGGAGCTGTTTTTT	CASSWDRLNTGELFF
TRBV6-1	TRBD1	15	-	TRBJ1-2	TGTGCCAGCAGTGATAGGGACAGACAAACCTATGGCTACACCTTC	CASSDRDRQTYGYTF
TRBV27	-	16	-	TRBJ1-3	TGTGCCAGCAGTCCGACTCGACGGGCCTCTGGAAACACCATATATTTT	CASSPTRRASGNTIYF
TRBV2	TRBD1	14	-	TRBJ2-7	TGTGCCAGCAGTAGACAGGGCCCTGCCTACGAGCAGTACTTC	CASSRQGPAYEQYF
TRBV28	TRBD1	14	-	TRBJ1-4	TGTGCCAGCAGCCAACAGGGGTTAGTTGAAAAACTGTTTTTT	CASSQQGLVEKLFF
TRBV28	TRBD1	14	-	TRBJ1-1	TGTGCCAGCAGTTTGTGGGACAGGGACACTGAAGCTTTCTTT	CASSLWDRDTEAFF
TRBV11-3	-	13	-	TRBJ2-6	TGTGCCAGCAGCTTAGGGGGGGCCAACGTCCTGACTTTC	CASSLGGANVLTF
TRBV5-1	TRBD1	14	-	TRBJ2-7	TGCGCCAGCAGCCCCGGGACAGGGGGGGCCGAGCAGTACTTC	CASSPGTGGAEQYF
TRBV7-9	-	14	-	TRBJ2-5	TGTGCCAGCAGCTTATTACAGGGAGGCGAGACCCAGTACTTC	CASSLLQGGETQYF
TRBV18	TRBD2	15	-	TRBJ2-7	TGTGCCAGCTCTAGACCTAGCGGGGGGGCGCTCGAGCAGTACTTC	CASSRPSGGALEQYF
TRBV27	-	14	-	TRBJ2-7	TGTGCCACCCGAGGGGTCCAGCAGGGCTACGAGCAGTACTTC	CATRGVQQGYEQYF
TRBV7-9	TRBD1	16	-	TRBJ1-1	TGTGCCAGCAGCTTATGGGGACAGGGGGCTGACACTGAAGCTTTCTTT	CASSLWGQGADTEAFF
TRBV10-3	TRBD1	15	once	TRBJ1-1	TGTGCCATCAGCCAAGACAGGGGGCAGGACACTGAAGCTTTCTTT	CAISQDRGQDTEAFF
TRBV20-1	-	11	once	TRBJ2-7	TGCAGTGCTAGTTTGGGGCCCGGGCAGTACTTC	CSASLGPGQYF
TRBV27	TRBD2	17	-	TRBJ2-7	TGTGCCAGCCCTATGCCGGCTAGCGGGGGGCCCGTCTACGAGCAGTACTTC	CASPMPASGGPVYEQYF
TRBV6-5	TRBD1	15	-	TRBJ1-2	TGTGCCAGCAGCTCCGGGACAGGAGCTCGATTAGGCTACACCTTC	CASSSGTGARLGYTF
TRBV5-1	TRBD2	16	-	TRBJ2-1	TGCGCCAGCAGCTTGGCCAAGGCGGGAGGCTACAATGAGCAGTTCTTC	CASSLAKAGGYNEQFF
TRBV7-2	TRBD2	16	-	TRBJ2-5	TGTGCCAGCAGCGTCGGGACTAGCGGGATTCAAGAGACCCAGTACTTC	CASSVGTSGIQETQYF
TRBV2	TRBD2	17	-	TRBJ2-5	TGTGCCAGCAGCGCGATTTGGGACTATAAGTACCAAGAGACCCAGTACTTC	CASSAIWDYKYQETQYF
TRBV5-1	-	15	-	TRBJ2-2	TGCGCCAGCAGCTTGTGGCGGGCTACATCCGGGGAGCTGTTTTTT	CASSLWRATSGELFF
TRBV9	-	15	-	TRBJ2-1	TGTGCCAGCAGCGTAGGGGGACAAACCTACAATGAGCAGTTCTTC	CASSVGGQTYNEQFF
TRBV6-6	-	14	-	TRBJ1-1	TGTGCCAGCAGCAGGATCAGGGGTGAAACTGAAGCTTTCTTT	CASSRIRGETEAFF
TRBV28	TRBD1	16	-	TRBJ2-2	TGTGCCAGCAGCCGACCGAGGACAGGGGGGACCGGGGAGCTGTTTTTT	CASSRPRTGGTGELFF
TRBV18	TRBD1	17	-	TRBJ2-3	TGTGCCAGCTCAACTATGCAGACAGGGTTCGGCACAGATACGCAGTATTTT	CASSTMQTGFGTDTQYF
TRBV5-6	TRBD1	15	-	TRBJ2-5	TGTGCCAGCAGCTTGTTTAGGGGGCTAGGCGAGACCCAGTACTTC	CASSLFRGLGETQYF
TRBV21-1	-	12	-	TRBJ2-5	TGTGCCAGCACCGTCGGGGGAAAGACCCAGTACTTC	CASTVGGKTQYF
TRBV19	-	15	-	TRBJ2-2	TGTGCCAGTACCAAGGAGCGGACTTACACCGGGGAGCTGTTTTTT	CASTKERTYTGELFF
TRBV5-1	-	16	-	TRBJ2-5	TGCGCCAGCAGCTTGGATATCGCAGGGGTGGGGGAGACCCAGTACTTC	CASSLDIAGVGETQYF
TRBV7-9	TRBD2	16	-	TRBJ2-3	TGTGCCAGCAGCTTTCGTTTTGCGGGGGGGATAGATACGCAGTATTTT	CASSFRFAGGIDTQYF
TRBV7-2	TRBD2	18	-	TRBJ2-1	TGTGCCAGCAGCTTAGCAGGCCCGACTAGCGGGAGTAAGAATGAGCAGTTCTTC	CASSLAGPTSGSKNEQFF
TRBV19	-	16	once	TRBJ2-2	TGTGCCAGTAGTACAGGACAGCGACTGAACACCGGGGAGCTGTTTTTT	CASSTGQRLNTGELFF
TRBV28	-	16	-	TRBJ1-2	TGTGCCAGCAGTATTCCCCCCGGAGCCGGCGACTATGGCTACACCTTC	CASSIPPGAGDYGYTF
TRBV4-1	TRBD2	16	-	TRBJ2-1	TGCGCCAGCAGCCAAGATCCTAGCGGCCCCTACAATGAGCAGTTCTTC	CASSQDPSGPYNEQFF
TRBV7-6	-	18	-	TRBJ2-2	TGTGCCAGCAGCTTAGCGCCGACTCCCGGCCTGAACACCGGGGAGCTGTTTTTT	CASSLAPTPGLNTGELFF
TRBV19	-	13	-	TRBJ1-2	TGTGCCAGTAGCCCTCGACAGGCCTATGGCTACACCTTC	CASSPRQAYGYTF
TRBV7-2	TRBD1	15	-	TRBJ2-7	TGTGCCAGCAGCTTAGGACAGGGCGTCCGCTACGAGCAGTACTTC	CASSLGQGVRYEQYF
TRBV5-6	-	14	-	TRBJ2-7	TGTGCCAGCAGCTTTGAACTGCCCTCCTACGAGCAGTACTTC	CASSFELPSYEQYF
TRBV5-1	-	13	once	TRBJ2-1	TGCGCCAGCAGCTACAGGGACTCGTATGAGCAGTTCTTC	CASSYRDSYEQFF
TRBV7-2	-	16	-	TRBJ2-7	TGTGCCAGCAGCTTAGCGGTCCCCCAACTGGCGTACGAGCAGTACTTC	CASSLAVPQLAYEQYF
TRBV7-9	TRBD2	16	-	TRBJ2-1	TGTGCCAGCAGCTTTGCGCGGGCTAGCGGGAGAAATGAGCAGTTCTTC	CASSFARASGRNEQFF
TRBV10-3	TRBD2	15	-	TRBJ2-7	TGTGCCATCAGTGGGACTAGCGGATTGAACTACGAGCAGTACTTC	CAISGTSGLNYEQYF